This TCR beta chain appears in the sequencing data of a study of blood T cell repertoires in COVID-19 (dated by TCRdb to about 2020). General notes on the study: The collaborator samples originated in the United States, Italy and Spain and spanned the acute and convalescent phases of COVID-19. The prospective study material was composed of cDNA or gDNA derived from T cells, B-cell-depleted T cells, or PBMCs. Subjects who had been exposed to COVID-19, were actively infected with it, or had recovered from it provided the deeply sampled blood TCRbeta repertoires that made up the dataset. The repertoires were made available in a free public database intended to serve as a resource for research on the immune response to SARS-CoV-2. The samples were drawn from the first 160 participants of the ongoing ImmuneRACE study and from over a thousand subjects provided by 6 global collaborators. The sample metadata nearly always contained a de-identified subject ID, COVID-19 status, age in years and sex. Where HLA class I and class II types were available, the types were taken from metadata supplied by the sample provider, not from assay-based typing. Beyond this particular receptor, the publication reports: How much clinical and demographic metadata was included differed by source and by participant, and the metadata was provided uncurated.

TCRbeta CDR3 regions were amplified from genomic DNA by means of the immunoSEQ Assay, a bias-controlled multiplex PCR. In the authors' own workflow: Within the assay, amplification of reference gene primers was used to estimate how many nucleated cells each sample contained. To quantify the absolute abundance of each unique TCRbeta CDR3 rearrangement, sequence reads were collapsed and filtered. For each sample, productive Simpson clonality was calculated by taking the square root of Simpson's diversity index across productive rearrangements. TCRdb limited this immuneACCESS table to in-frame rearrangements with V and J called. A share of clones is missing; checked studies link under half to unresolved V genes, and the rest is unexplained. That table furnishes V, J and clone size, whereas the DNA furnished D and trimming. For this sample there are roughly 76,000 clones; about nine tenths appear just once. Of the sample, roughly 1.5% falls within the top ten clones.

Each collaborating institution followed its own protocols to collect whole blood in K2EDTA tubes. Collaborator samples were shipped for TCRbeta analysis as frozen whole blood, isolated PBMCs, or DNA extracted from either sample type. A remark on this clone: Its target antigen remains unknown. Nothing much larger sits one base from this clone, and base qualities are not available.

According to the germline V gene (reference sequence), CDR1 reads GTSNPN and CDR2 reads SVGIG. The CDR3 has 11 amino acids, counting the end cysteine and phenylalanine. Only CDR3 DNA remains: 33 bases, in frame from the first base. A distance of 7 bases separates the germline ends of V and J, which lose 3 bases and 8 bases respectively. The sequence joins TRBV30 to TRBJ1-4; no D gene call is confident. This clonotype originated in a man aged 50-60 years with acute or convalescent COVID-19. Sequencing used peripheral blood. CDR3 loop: CAWRIEEKLFF. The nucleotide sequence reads TGTGCCTGGAGAATAGAGGAAAAACTGTTTTTT.